The 21 T cell receptor beta chains listed next were all sequenced from one sample in a study of glioma-infiltrating T cells after dendritic cell vaccination. Clones were read by immunoSEQ multiplex PCR, and TCRdb kept only the in-frame ones, dropping some. This sample has approximately 93,000 clones, with 85% found just once. Time point reported: after dendritic cell vaccination, including at tumor progression/relapse. Source: blood, taken after dendritic cell vaccination. The receptor source for this set is a human donor with glioblastoma.

The rearrangement uses TRBV6-5 and TRBJ2-2, with TRBD2 matching over 7 bases. Looked up from germline, CDR1 is MNHEY and CDR2 is SVGAGI. The CDR3 is 14 amino acids. Trimming at V came to 10 bases and at J to 0 bases, leaving 5 bases not matched to a gene. CDR3 DNA: TGTGCCATTCAAGCGGGACCGAACACCGGGGAGCTGTTTTTT. This codes for CAIQAGPNTGELFF.

The chain combines TRBV7-6 with TRBJ2-3; D is undetermined. This CDR3 spans 15 amino acids. Per germline, CDR1 SGHVS and CDR2 FNYEAQ. Trimming left V 1 base short and J 4 bases short, with 12 bases between. CDR3 loop: CASSLEWSTADTQYF. The CDR3 DNA is TGTGCCAGCAGCTTAGAATGGAGCACCGCAGATACGCAGTATTTT.

This clone has a count of ten or more. The V and J genes are TRBV21-1 and TRBJ2-7; TRBD1 is taken as the D call from the table, unchecked against the DNA. TRBV21-1 is labeled a pseudogene. The CDR3 spans 15 residues. In DNA form, the CDR3 reads TGTGCCAGCAGCGAGGACAGGGGACTATCCTACGAGCAGTACTTC. It encodes CASSEDRGLSYEQYF.

The chain employs TRBV9 and TRBJ1-4, with D tentatively TRBD1 (5 bases). Looked up from germline, CDR1 is SGDLS and CDR2 is YYNGEE. V was trimmed by 0 bases and J by 5 bases, leaving 11 bases between them. This CDR3 is built from 15 residues. The CDR3: CASSVGRGRNEKLFF. CDR3 DNA sequence: TGTGCCAGCAGCGTAGGGAGGGGCAGGAATGAAAAACTGTTTTTT.

The chain is built from TRBV7-3 and TRBJ2-7, with D perhaps TRBD2 (5 bases). The CDR3 loop spans 12 amino acids. The germline V and J ends were trimmed by 4 bases and 6 bases, with 10 bases remaining between them. Germline V lookup: CDR1 SGHTA, CDR2 FQGTGA. The CDR3 DNA reads TGTGCCAGCAGCTGGCGGGCAGCCGAGCAGTACTTC. Translating gives CASSWRAAEQYF.

The chain carries TRBV5-4 and TRBJ2-3; D gene ambiguous. V was cut by 1 base and J by 1 base, with 4 bases left in between. From germline, CDR1 is SGHNT and CDR2 YYREEE (reference sequence). The CDR3 consists of 13 residues. CDR3 coding DNA: TGTGCCAGCAGCTTGACAGGCACAGATACGCAGTATTTT. Its protein is CASSLTGTDTQYF.

The rearrangement links TRBV6-5 to TRBJ1-5; 7 positions match TRBD1. With 6 bases clipped from V and 2 bases from J, the junction kept 7 bases outside the gene matches. The CDR3 sequence is 15 residues long. The germline CDR1 and CDR2 sequences are MNHEY and SVGAGI. In nucleotides, the CDR3 is TGTGCCAGCAGACGAGGACAGGCGGGCAATCAGCCCCAGCATTTT. Protein sequence: CASRRGQAGNQPQHF.

The chain employs TRBV4-2 and TRBJ1-1; TRBD1 might be the D (6 bases). CDR1 is LGHNA, CDR2 YNFKEQ, per germline. The CDR3 has 15 amino acids. V was clipped by 1 base and J by 7 bases, with 16 bases between them. This CDR3 reads CASSQADQGRREAFF. In DNA, the CDR3 is TGTGCCAGCAGCCAAGCCGATCAGGGGCGGCGTGAAGCTTTCTTT.

V usage is TRBV19 and J usage is TRBJ1-2, with 11 bases fitting TRBD1. The germline CDR1 and CDR2 sequences are LNHDA and SQIVND (reference sequence). V trimming: 5 bases; J trimming: 5 bases; junction bases outside the gene matches: 4. This CDR3 spans 14 amino acids. CDR3 nucleotides: TGTGCCAGTAGTGGACAGGGGGCAAGGTATGGCTACACCTTC. Its translation: CASSGQGARYGYTF.

A few counts support this clone. The chain uses TRBV5-4 and TRBJ1-3; the match to TRBD1 covers 7 bases. After removal of 4 bases from V and 2 bases from J, the junction contained 6 bases not matched to a gene. The CDR3 has 15 amino acids. CDR1 is SGHNT and CDR2 is YYREEE in the germline V gene (reference sequence). The CDR3 loop reads CASSNIQGTGNTIYF. CDR3 bases: TGTGCCAGCAGCAACATACAGGGGACTGGAAACACCATATATTTT.

The chain has TRBV5-1 and TRBJ1-3; no clear D gene. The CDR3 runs 14 residues. V was shortened by 2 bases and J by 3 bases, with 9 bases between the two germline ends. Per the germline V gene, CDR1 is SGHRS and CDR2 is YFSETQ. The CDR3 here is CASSFLGYGNTIYF. The CDR3 DNA reads TGCGCCAGCAGCTTCTTGGGCTATGGAAACACCATATATTTT.

This clone was seen a single time. The chain uses TRBV7-7 and TRBJ2-1, with 11 bases that match TRBD2. Germline V gene sequence: CDR1 SSHAT, CDR2 FNYEAQ (reference sequence). J was trimmed by 6 bases and V by 0 bases; bases with no gene match: 1. The CDR3 is 15 residues long. CDR3 bases: TGTGCCAGCAGCTTAGCTAGCGGGGGGGCCAATGAGCAGTTCTTC. Protein: CASSLASGGANEQFF.

V is TRBV9 and J is TRBJ2-2; D remains ambiguous. Trimming removed 0 bases at V and 4 bases at J, with 13 bases between. This CDR3 is 16 amino acids long. Germline-derived CDR1 and CDR2 are SGDLS and YYNGEE. The CDR3 is CASSVVPPGITGELFF. Written as DNA, the CDR3 is TGTGCCAGCAGCGTAGTACCACCGGGTATCACCGGGGAGCTGTTTTTT. The full variable domain, its missing parts supplied by reference TRBV9 and TRBJ2-2, is DSGVTQTPKHLITATGQRVTLRCSPRSGDLSVYWYQQSLDQGLQFLIQYYNGEERAKGNILERFSAQQFPDLHSELNLSSLELGDSALYFCASSVVPPGITGELFFGEGSRLTVL.

This clone turned up a few times. CDR3 nucleotides: TGCGCCAGCAGCCTAGGACTAGCCCAGTACGAGCAGTACTTC. Translation gives CASSLGLAQYEQYF. V gene TRBV5-1 combines with J gene TRBJ2-7; the match to TRBD2 covers 8 bases. The V segment lost 4 bases and the J segment 4 bases; nucleotides outside the gene matches: 7. Germline V gene sequence: CDR1 SGHRS, CDR2 YFSETQ. The CDR3 is 14 amino acids.

The CDR3 sequence is CASRLTGTVNTEAFF. The CDR3 DNA reads TGTGCCAGCAGGTTGACCGGGACAGTGAACACTGAAGCTTTCTTT. The chain carries TRBV5-4 and TRBJ1-1; 7 bases map to TRBD1. The ends lost 5 bases at V and 0 bases at J; junction bases unmatched: 7. This CDR3 region has 15 residues. Germline CDR1 SGHNT, CDR2 YYREEE (reference sequence).

The chain carries TRBV4-1 and TRBJ1-3, with TRBD1 matching 8 bases. The CDR3 contains 16 residues. Per germline, CDR1 MGHRA and CDR2 YSYEKL. J was trimmed by 2 bases and V by 1 base; bases with no gene match: 4. CDR3 amino acids: CASSQAGTGPGNTIYF. CDR3 in DNA: TGCGCCAGCAGCCAAGCTGGGACAGGACCTGGAAACACCATATATTTT.

The V gene is TRBV7-9, the J gene TRBJ1-6; 7 bases match TRBD1. The germline V gene encodes CDR1 SEHNR and CDR2 FQNEAQ (reference sequence). The CDR3 length is 14 residues. The ends lost 5 bases at V and 10 bases at J; junction bases unmatched: 8. The CDR3 region is CASSPTGSRSPLHF. CDR3 in DNA: TGTGCCAGCAGCCCGACAGGGTCTCGATCACCCCTCCACTTT.

The table lists this clone with a count of one. The chain combines TRBV13 with TRBJ1-3, with TRBD1 matching 8 bases. J was trimmed by 8 bases and V by 4 bases; bases with no gene match: 10. The CDR3 sequence is 15 residues long. Germline V gives CDR1 PRHDT, CDR2 FYEKMQ (reference sequence). DNA for the CDR3: TGTGCCAGCAGCTCCCAGGACAGGGTTTTCCACACCATATATTTT. Translated, it gives CASSSQDRVFHTIYF.

A single count supports this clone. The chain combines TRBV27 with TRBJ2-7, with D perhaps TRBD2 (5 bases). Trimming removed 0 bases at V and 6 bases at J, with 6 bases between. This CDR3 comprises 12 residues. Germline V gene lookup returns CDR1 MNHEY and CDR2 SMNVEV (reference sequence). DNA for the CDR3: TGTGCCAGCAGTTTATCCGGGGTCGAGCAGTACTTC. Its translation is CASSLSGVEQYF.

This sequence joins TRBV5-4 and TRBJ2-2, with TRBD2 matching 8 bases. Germline V gives CDR1 SGHNT, CDR2 YYREEE (reference sequence). Trimming took 4 bases from V and 8 from J; bases not matched to a gene: 10. The CDR3 length is 15 residues. The DNA for the CDR3 is TGTGCCAGCAGCCGCTCCGGGACTAGTCCGGGGGAGCTGTTTTTT. Translating gives CASSRSGTSPGELFF.

The chain carries TRBV2 and TRBJ2-1, with D unresolved. This CDR3 region has 15 residues. Trimming removed 2 bases from V and 2 bases from J, with 10 bases in between. The germline V gene encodes CDR1 SNHLY and CDR2 FYNNEI. The CDR3 region has the DNA TGTGCCAGCAGTGAACGAGAGCCTACCTACAATGAGCAGTTCTTC. Translated, it gives CASSEREPTYNEQFF. Full variable domain (remainder filled in from reference TRBV2 and TRBJ2-1): EPEVTQTPSHQVTQMGQEVILRCVPISNHLYFYWYRQILGQKVEFLVSFYNNEISEKSEIFDDQFSVERPDGSNFTLKIRSTKLEDSAMYFCASSEREPTYNEQFFGPGTRLTVL.